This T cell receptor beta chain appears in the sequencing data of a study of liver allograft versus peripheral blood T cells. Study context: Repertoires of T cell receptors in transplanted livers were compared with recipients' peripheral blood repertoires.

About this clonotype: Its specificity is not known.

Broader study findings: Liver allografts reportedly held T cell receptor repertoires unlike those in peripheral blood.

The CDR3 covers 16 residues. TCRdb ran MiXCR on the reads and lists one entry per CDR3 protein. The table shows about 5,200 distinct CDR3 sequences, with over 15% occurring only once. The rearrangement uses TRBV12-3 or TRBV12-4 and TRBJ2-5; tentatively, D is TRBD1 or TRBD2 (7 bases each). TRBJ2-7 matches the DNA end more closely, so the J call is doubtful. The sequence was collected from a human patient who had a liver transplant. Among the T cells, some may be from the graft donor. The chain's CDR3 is CASSFGGDSREYEQYF. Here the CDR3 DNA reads TGTGCCAGCAGTTTTGGGGGGGACAGCAGAGAGTACGAGCAGTACTTC.